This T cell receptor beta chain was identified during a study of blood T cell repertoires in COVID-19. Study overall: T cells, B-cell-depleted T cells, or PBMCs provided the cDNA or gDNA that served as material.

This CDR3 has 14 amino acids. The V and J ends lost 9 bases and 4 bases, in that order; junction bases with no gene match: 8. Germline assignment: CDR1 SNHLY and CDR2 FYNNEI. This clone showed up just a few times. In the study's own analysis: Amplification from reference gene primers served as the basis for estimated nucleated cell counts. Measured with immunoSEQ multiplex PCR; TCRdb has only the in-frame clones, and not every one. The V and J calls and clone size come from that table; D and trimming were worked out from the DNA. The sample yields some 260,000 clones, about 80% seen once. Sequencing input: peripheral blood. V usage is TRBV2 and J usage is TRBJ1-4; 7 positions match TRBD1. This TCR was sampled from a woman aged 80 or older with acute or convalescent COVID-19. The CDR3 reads CASKTQGFNEKLFF. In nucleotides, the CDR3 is TGTGCCAGTAAAACACAGGGGTTTAATGAAAAACTGTTTTTT. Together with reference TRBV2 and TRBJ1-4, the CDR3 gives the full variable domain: EPEVTQTPSHQVTQMGQEVILRCVPISNHLYFYWYRQILGQKVEFLVSFYNNEISEKSEIFDDQFSVERPDGSNFTLKIRSTKLEDSAMYFCASKTQGFNEKLFFGSGTQLSVL.